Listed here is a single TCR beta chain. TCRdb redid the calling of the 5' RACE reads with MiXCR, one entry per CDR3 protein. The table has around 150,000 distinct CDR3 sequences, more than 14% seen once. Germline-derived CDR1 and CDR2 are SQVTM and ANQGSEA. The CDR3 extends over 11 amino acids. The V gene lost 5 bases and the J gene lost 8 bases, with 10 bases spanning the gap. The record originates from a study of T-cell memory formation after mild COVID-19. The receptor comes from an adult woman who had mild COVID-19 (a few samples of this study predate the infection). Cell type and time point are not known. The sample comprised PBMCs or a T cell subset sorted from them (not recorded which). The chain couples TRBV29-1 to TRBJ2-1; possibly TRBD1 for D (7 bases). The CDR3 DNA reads TGCAGCGTTCAGGGGGGCCATGAGCAGTTCTTC. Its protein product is CSVQGGHEQFF.